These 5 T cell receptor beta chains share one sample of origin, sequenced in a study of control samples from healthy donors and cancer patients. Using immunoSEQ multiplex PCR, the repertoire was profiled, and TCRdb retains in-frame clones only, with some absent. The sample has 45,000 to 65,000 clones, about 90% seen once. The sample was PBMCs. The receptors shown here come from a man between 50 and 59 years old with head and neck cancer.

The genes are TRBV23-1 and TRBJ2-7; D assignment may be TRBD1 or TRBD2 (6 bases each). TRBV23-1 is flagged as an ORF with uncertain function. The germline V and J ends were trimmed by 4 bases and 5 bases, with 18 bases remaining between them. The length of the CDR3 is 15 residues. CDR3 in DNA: TGCGCCAGCAGTCCGAGGGGGGCCGGGGTTAACGAGCAGTACTTC. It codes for CASSPRGAGVNEQYF.

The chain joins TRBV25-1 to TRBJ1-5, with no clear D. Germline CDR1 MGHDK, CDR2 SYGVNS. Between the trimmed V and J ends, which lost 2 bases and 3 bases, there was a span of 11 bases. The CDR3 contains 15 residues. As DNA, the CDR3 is TGTGCCAGCAGTGAACTAAACAGTAACAATCAGCCCCAGCATTTT. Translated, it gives CASSELNSNNQPQHF.

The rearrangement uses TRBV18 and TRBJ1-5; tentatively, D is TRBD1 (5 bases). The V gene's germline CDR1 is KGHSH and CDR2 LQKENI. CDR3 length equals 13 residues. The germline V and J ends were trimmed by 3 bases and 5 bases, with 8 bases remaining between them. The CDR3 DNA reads TGTGCCAGCTCACCGACAGTAGATCAGCCCCAGCATTTT. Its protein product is CASSPTVDQPQHF.

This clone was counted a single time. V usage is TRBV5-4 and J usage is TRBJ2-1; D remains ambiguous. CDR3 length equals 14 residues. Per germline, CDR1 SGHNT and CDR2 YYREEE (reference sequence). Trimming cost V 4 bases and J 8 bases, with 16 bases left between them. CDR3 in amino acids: CASSPLGTKDEQFF. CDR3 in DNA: TGTGCCAGCAGCCCCCTCGGCACTAAGGATGAGCAGTTCTTC.

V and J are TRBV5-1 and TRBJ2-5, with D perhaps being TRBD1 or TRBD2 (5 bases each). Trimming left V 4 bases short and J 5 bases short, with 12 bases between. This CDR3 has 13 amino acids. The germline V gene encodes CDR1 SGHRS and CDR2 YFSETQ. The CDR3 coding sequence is TGCGCCAGCAGCGACTCGGGGACGGAGACCCAGTACTTC. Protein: CASSDSGTETQYF. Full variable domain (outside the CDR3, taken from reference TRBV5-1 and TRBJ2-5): KAGVTQTPRYLIKTRGQQVTLSCSPISGHRSVSWYQQTPGQGLQFLFEYFSETQRNKGNFPGRFSGRQFSNSRSEMNVSTLELGDSALYLCASSDSGTETQYFGPGTRLLVL.